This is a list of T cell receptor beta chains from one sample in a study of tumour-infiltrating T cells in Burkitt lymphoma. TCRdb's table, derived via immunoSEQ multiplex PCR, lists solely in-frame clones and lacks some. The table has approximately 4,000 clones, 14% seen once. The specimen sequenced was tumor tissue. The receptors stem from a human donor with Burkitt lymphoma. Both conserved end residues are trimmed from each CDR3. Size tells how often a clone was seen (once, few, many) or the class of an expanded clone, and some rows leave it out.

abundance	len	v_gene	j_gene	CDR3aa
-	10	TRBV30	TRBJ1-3	ASERAGNTIY
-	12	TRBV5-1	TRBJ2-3	ASSSLVGTDTQY
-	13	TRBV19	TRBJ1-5	ASSIEGGGNQPQH
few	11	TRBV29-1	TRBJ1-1	SVGEAANTEAF
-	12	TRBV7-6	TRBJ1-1	ASSLLQGSSEAF
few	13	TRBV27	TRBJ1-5	ASSNGDRGNQPQH
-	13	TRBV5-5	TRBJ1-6	ASSLAAGIHSPLH
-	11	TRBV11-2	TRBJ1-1	ASSITGIAEAF
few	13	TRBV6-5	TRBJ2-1	ASSQGLAGYNEQF
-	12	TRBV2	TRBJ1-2	ARRALKAGYGYT
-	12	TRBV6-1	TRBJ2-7	ASSVGQGAYEQY